This T cell receptor (beta chain) was obtained from a study of identical twins. MiXCR, run by TCRdb on the 5' RACE reads, gives a single entry per CDR3 protein. In the table there are about 150,000 distinct CDR3 sequences, roughly 3.3% of which are singletons. CDR1 and CDR2 (germline): SGHTA, FQGNSA. V was clipped by 5 bases and J by 2 bases, with 10 bases between them. This CDR3 contains 15 residues. Study-wide points: With monozygotic twins, out-of-frame TCR alpha sharing exceeded what models estimated. Zero-insertion analyses could be partly confounded by invariant MAIT and iNKT cells.

As for this clonotype: No antigen is known for it.

This chain connects TRBV7-2 to TRBJ2-6; tentatively, D is TRBD1 (6 bases). The sample was memory T cells sorted from blood. The sequence was obtained from a man between 18 and 35 years old in good health. The CDR3 region is CASSHTGTGANVLTF. The DNA of the CDR3 is TGTGCCAGCAGCCATACAGGGACTGGGGCCAACGTCCTGACTTTC.